Described below is a single TCR beta chain sequence and its context. The entry originates in a study of patients and donors after allogeneic stem cell transplantation. MiXCR was run by TCRdb on the RT-PCR reads, yielding one entry per CDR3 protein. The sample has about a million distinct CDR3 sequences, around 17% seen once. V lost 6 bases, J lost 3 bases, and 12 bases lay in between. In germline, CDR1 is SQVTM, CDR2 ANQGSEA. CDR3 length equals 13 residues. The sequenced material came from blood, either unsorted or a sorted T cell fraction (not recorded which). The chain couples TRBV29-1 to TRBJ2-1; D may be TRBD2 (5 bases). The clonotype comes from a human donor who was either an allogeneic HSCT recipient or a stem cell or donor lymphocyte infusion donor (not recorded which). It is not recorded whose cells these are; they may come from a transplant donor. Here the CDR3 reads CSVRTEVYNEQFF. DNA of the CDR3: TGCAGCGTGAGGACTGAAGTCTACAATGAGCAGTTCTTC.